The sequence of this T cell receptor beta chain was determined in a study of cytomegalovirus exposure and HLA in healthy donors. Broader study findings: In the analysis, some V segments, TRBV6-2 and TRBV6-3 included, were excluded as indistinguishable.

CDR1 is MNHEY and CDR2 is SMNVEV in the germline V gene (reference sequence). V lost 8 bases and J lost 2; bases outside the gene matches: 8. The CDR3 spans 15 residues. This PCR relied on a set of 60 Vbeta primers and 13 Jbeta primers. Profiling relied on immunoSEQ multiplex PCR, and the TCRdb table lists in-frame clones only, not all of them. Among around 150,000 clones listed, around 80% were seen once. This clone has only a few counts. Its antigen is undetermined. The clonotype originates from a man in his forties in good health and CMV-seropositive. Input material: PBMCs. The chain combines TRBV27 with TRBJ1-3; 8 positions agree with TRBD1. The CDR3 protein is CASGLNRGTGNTIYF. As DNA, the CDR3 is TGTGCCAGCGGGCTAAACAGGGGGACTGGAAACACCATATATTTT.